The T cell receptor beta chain described here comes from a study of blood T cell repertoires in COVID-19. About the research overall: Acute-phase and convalescent COVID-19 samples originated in the United States, Italy and Spain. Sample material is recorded as cDNA or gDNA derived from T cells, B-cell-depleted T cells, or PBMCs.

V lost 5 bases to trimming and J lost 7 bases, with 17 bases between them. The CDR3 loop spans 14 amino acids. From germline, CDR1 is SNHLY and CDR2 FYNNEI. Authors' data handling: Nucleated cell number was recorded as an estimate derived from reference gene primer amplification. Profiling relied on immunoSEQ multiplex PCR, and the TCRdb table lists in-frame clones only, not all of them. V, J and clone size derive from that table, while D and trimming were established from the DNA sequence. The top ten clones hold approximately 10% of a sample with more than 80,000 clones, 80% to 90% of them seen once. This clone was observed a few times.

The TCR was taken from a man older than 75 with acute or convalescent COVID-19. V and J are TRBV2 and TRBJ1-1; no firm D call. Specimen: peripheral blood. The CDR3 nucleotides read TGTGCCAGCAGTCTGCTCACTCGTATCGGTGAAGCTTTCTTT. As protein: CASSLLTRIGEAFF.